These 26 T cell receptor beta chains were sequenced from one sample in a study of naive and memory T cell subsets. Two oligonucleotides, mixed equimolar, formed the beta constant-region primer covering TRBC1 and TRBC2. Four rounds of PCR amplified the ligated cDNA using nested alpha and beta constant-region primers plus SP2. One entry per CDR3 protein, called by TCRdb with MiXCR from the UMI-ligation and nested PCR reads. Counted here are about 120,000 distinct CDR3 sequences, 36% occurring once; the ten biggest clones make up approximately 0.9%. Sequenced input: central memory CD4+ T cells from blood. These receptor sequences come from a human donor in good health.

This clonotype was counted only a few times. The CDR3 nucleotides read TGTGCCATCAGAGGGGACGCACTAGTGGGTGAGACCCAGTACTTC. It encodes CAIRGDALVGETQYF. The J gene is TRBJ2-5, the V gene TRBV10-3; either TRBD1 or TRBD2 may fit D (5 bases each). The CDR3 runs to 15 residues. The V gene lost 6 bases and the J gene lost 5 bases, with 19 bases spanning the gap. In germline, CDR1 is ENHRY, CDR2 SYGVKD.

The chain couples TRBV29-1 to TRBJ1-1; possibly TRBD1 for D (6 bases). The V gene lost 1 base and the J gene lost 5 bases, with 11 bases spanning the gap. The V gene's germline CDR1 is SQVTM and CDR2 ANQGSEA. The CDR3 sequence is 13 residues long. CDR3 coding DNA: TGCAGCGTTGAAGTGATGCAGGGGACTGAAGCTTTCTTT. Translated, it gives CSVEVMQGTEAFF.

The chain links TRBV27 to TRBJ1-6; the D is unclear. V was shortened by 5 bases and J by 7 bases, with 15 bases between the two germline ends. The CDR3 spans 15 residues. Per germline, CDR1 MNHEY and CDR2 SMNVEV (reference sequence). CDR3 residues: CASSPRGRLNSPLHF. The CDR3 nucleotides read TGTGCCAGCAGTCCAAGAGGACGGTTGAATTCACCCCTCCACTTT.

In its sample, this clonotype was seen a few times. The V call is TRBV6-6, the J call TRBJ1-2, with D hard to call. This CDR3 is 13 amino acids long. With 7 bases removed from V and 2 bases from J, the gap between germline ends came to 11 bases. Per germline, CDR1 MNHNY and CDR2 SVGAGI (reference sequence). The CDR3 bases are TGTGCCAGCATTGGAGTTCGCAACTATGGCTACACCTTC. It translates to CASIGVRNYGYTF.

There are many counts of this clonotype. This chain links TRBV19 with TRBJ2-1, with D possibly TRBD1 on 6 matching bases. V was trimmed by 5 bases and J by 0 bases, leaving 14 bases between them. This CDR3 is 16 amino acids long. In germline, CDR1 is LNHDA, CDR2 SQIVND (reference sequence). In DNA form, the CDR3 reads TGTGCCAGTAGTGCGGACAGACTCAGCTCCTACAATGAGCAGTTCTTC. Residues: CASSADRLSSYNEQFF.

The sample holds a few counts of this clonotype. This sequence joins TRBV5-1 and TRBJ2-6; D gene unclear. From germline, CDR1 is SGHRS and CDR2 YFSETQ. This CDR3 is built from 15 residues. V was pared by 0 bases and J by 4 bases, with 8 bases between. The CDR3 sequence is CASSLVQAGANVLTF. CDR3 bases: TGCGCCAGCAGCTTGGTTCAGGCCGGGGCCAACGTCCTGACTTTC.

This chain uses TRBV2 with TRBJ1-5; 9 bases match TRBD1. Germline V gene sequence: CDR1 SNHLY, CDR2 FYNNEI. Losses at the gene ends were 10 bases for V and 4 bases for J; bases not matched to a gene: 5. This CDR3 is built from 13 residues. The CDR3 DNA sequence: TGTGCCATGTCGGGACAGGGAAATCAGCCCCAGCATTTT. Amino acids: CAMSGQGNQPQHF.

V and J are TRBV28 and TRBJ2-7; D is uncertain. CDR3 size: 15 residues. In germline, CDR1 is MDHEN, CDR2 SYDVKM. Trimming removed 0 bases at V and 3 bases at J, with 12 bases between. In DNA, the CDR3 is TGTGCCAGCAGTTTATGGGTCGACTCTCTCTACGAGCAGTACTTC. This gives the protein CASSLWVDSLYEQYF.

The CDR3 nucleotides are TGTGCCACCAGCAAAGTGCTGGGCCTCAAAGTTCGAGAGACCCAGTACTTC. Residues: CATSKVLGLKVRETQYF. The rearrangement links TRBV15 to TRBJ2-5; no definite D call. The CDR3 length is 17 residues. Trimming removed 4 bases from V and 4 bases from J, with 22 bases in between. CDR1 is LNHNV, CDR2 YYDKDF, per germline (reference sequence).

The chain uses TRBV5-1 and TRBJ2-2; D is unresolved. Germline V gene lookup returns CDR1 SGHRS and CDR2 YFSETQ. V gave up 0 bases and J gave up 0 bases, with 9 bases separating them. This CDR3 region has 16 residues. CDR3 DNA sequence: TGCGCCAGCAGCTTGGCCGGCAGACCGAACACCGGGGAGCTGTTTTTT. Protein: CASSLAGRPNTGELFF.

The chain has TRBV29-1 and TRBJ2-3, with D perhaps matching TRBD1 (6 bases). V was cut by 6 bases and J by 2 bases, with 12 bases left in between. This CDR3 is built from 13 residues. Germline V gene lookup returns CDR1 SQVTM and CDR2 ANQGSEA. The CDR3 is CSVDDRYTDTQYF. CDR3 DNA sequence: TGCAGCGTCGACGACAGGTACACAGATACGCAGTATTTT.

This CDR3 is CASFQGALKMNTEAFF. In DNA form, the CDR3 reads TGTGCCAGCTTTCAGGGGGCGCTCAAAATGAACACTGAAGCTTTCTTT. The chain combines TRBV12-3 or TRBV12-4 with TRBJ1-1, with 8 bases lining up with TRBD1. CDR3 length equals 16 residues. Trimming at V came to 8 bases and at J to 0 bases, leaving 11 bases not matched to a gene.

Only a few counts were recorded for this clonotype. The rearrangement joins TRBV20-1 to TRBJ2-7, with TRBD1 matching over 7 bases. Germline V gene lookup returns CDR1 DFQATT and CDR2 SNEGSKA (reference sequence). Trimming took 0 bases from V and 0 from J; bases not matched to a gene: 2. CDR3 length: 14 residues. The CDR3 reads CSARERDSSYEQYF. CDR3 in DNA: TGCAGTGCTAGAGAACGGGACAGCTCCTACGAGCAGTACTTC.

This clonotype showed up many times. The CDR3 DNA reads TGTGCCAGCAGCCATACGGGAGGCCGCCTAACCCAAGAGACCCAGTACTTC. This encodes CASSHTGGRLTQETQYF. The chain combines TRBV3-1 with TRBJ2-5; 7 bases are shared with TRBD2. The CDR3 is made up of 17 amino acids. Germline CDR1 is LGHDT and CDR2 is YNNKEL (reference sequence). V gave up 3 bases and J gave up 1 base; unmatched junction bases: 11.

The rearrangement joins TRBV20-1 to TRBJ2-5, with 7 bases lining up with TRBD2. The germline V gene encodes CDR1 DFQATT and CDR2 SNEGSKA (reference sequence). V dropped 8 bases and J dropped 1; count of bases not matched to a gene: 1. The CDR3 consists of 11 residues. CDR3 bases: TGCAGTTCGGGGGGCCAAGAGACCCAGTACTTC. Residues: CSSGGQETQYF.

The table lists this clonotype with a few counts. V and J are TRBV27 and TRBJ2-2; a possible D gene is TRBD1 (5 bases). Trimming left V 5 bases short and J 1 base short, with 14 bases between. The CDR3 is made up of 16 amino acids. The germline CDR1 and CDR2 sequences are MNHEY and SMNVEV (reference sequence). Written as DNA, the CDR3 is TGTGCCAGCAGTAAACGACAGTCCCAGAACACCGGGGAGCTGTTTTTT. Encoded protein: CASSKRQSQNTGELFF.

The chain couples TRBV6-5 to TRBJ1-1; 9 bases are shared with TRBD1. V dropped 2 bases and J dropped 1; count of bases not matched to a gene: 11. CDR3 length equals 18 residues. Germline CDR1 reads MNHEY; CDR2 reads SVGAGI. The CDR3 spells CASSYDRGGRGTNTEAFF. In nucleotides, the CDR3 is TGTGCCAGCAGTTACGACAGGGGGGGTAGAGGGACGAACACTGAAGCTTTCTTT.

This clonotype appeared many times. The CDR3 spells CATGTSGYPPLTDYEQYF. The CDR3 coding sequence is TGTGCCACCGGGACTAGCGGGTACCCGCCCCTCACGGACTACGAGCAGTACTTC. The rearrangement joins TRBV2 to TRBJ2-7; TRBD2 aligns across 12 bases. Germline loops: CDR1 SNHLY, CDR2 FYNNEI. J lost 3 bases, V lost 10 bases, and 19 bases had no gene match. The CDR3 covers 18 residues.

This chain connects TRBV28 to TRBJ2-7; D is unclear. This CDR3 is built from 12 residues. Germline CDR1 reads MDHEN; CDR2 reads SYDVKM. V gave up 7 bases and J gave up 3 bases, with 10 bases separating them. The CDR3 coding sequence is TGTGCCAGCACTGAGACTGGCTACGAGCAGTACTTC. Its protein is CASTETGYEQYF.

The chain is built from TRBV24-1 and TRBJ2-4; D call uncertain. V was shortened by 3 bases and J by 0 bases, with 11 bases between the two germline ends. The CDR3 contains 16 residues. Looked up from germline, CDR1 is KGHDR and CDR2 is SFDVKD. For the CDR3, the DNA is TGTGCCACCAGTGATCCAGCTCCATCAGCCAAAAACATTCAGTACTTC. This sequence encodes CATSDPAPSAKNIQYF.

This clonotype was recorded a few times. The rearrangement uses TRBV5-4 and TRBJ2-1; 10 bases map to TRBD2. CDR3 length: 15 amino acids. Germline V gene data show CDR1 as SGHNT and CDR2 as YYREEE (reference sequence). V was pared by 4 bases and J by 4 bases, with 5 bases of the junction left unmatched. This chain's CDR3 is CASSPGLAEYNEQFF. In DNA, the CDR3 is TGTGCCAGCAGCCCCGGACTAGCGGAATACAATGAGCAGTTCTTC.

V is TRBV6-5 and J is TRBJ2-1; 8 nucleotides line up with TRBD2. CDR1 and CDR2 (germline): MNHEY, SVGAGI. The CDR3 runs to 14 residues. V lost 2 bases to trimming and J lost 4 bases; unmatched junction nucleotides: 1. The CDR3 bases are TGTGCCAGCAGTTACGAGCGGGGGTACAATGAGCAGTTCTTC. This sequence encodes CASSYERGYNEQFF.

This clonotype showed up just once. The CDR3 nucleotides read TGTGCCAGCAACCGTCCGAGACAGGCGAACACTGAAGCTTTCTTT. It codes for CASNRPRQANTEAFF. The chain links TRBV12-3 or TRBV12-4 to TRBJ1-1; D is perhaps TRBD1 (6 bases). V was pared by 7 bases and J by 1 base, with 16 bases between. The CDR3 totals 15 residues.

This sequence joins TRBV20-1 and TRBJ2-4; 9 positions agree with TRBD1. Germline lookup yields CDR1 DFQATT and CDR2 SNEGSKA (reference sequence). This CDR3 is built from 15 residues. Losses at the gene ends were 5 bases for V and 1 base for J; bases not matched to a gene: 6. The CDR3 loop is CSALRTGEAKNIQYF. The CDR3 DNA sequence: TGCAGTGCTCTGAGGACAGGGGAGGCCAAAAACATTCAGTACTTC.

This clonotype appeared a few times. V usage is TRBV30 and J usage is TRBJ1-3; possible D gene TRBD1, 5 bases. V was cut by 1 base and J by 3 bases, with 7 bases left in between. The length of the CDR3 is 13 residues. Per germline, CDR1 GTSNPN and CDR2 SVGIG (reference sequence). DNA for the CDR3: TGTGCCTGGAGTGCAGGGAATGGAAACACCATATATTTT. Translating it yields CAWSAGNGNTIYF.

V is TRBV27 and J is TRBJ2-7; D uncertain. The CDR3 extends over 13 amino acids. Germline loops: CDR1 MNHEY, CDR2 SMNVEV (reference sequence). V lost 5 bases to trimming and J lost 3 bases, with 11 bases between them. The CDR3 DNA reads TGTGCCAGCAGTCGCCAGATCTTCTACGAGCAGTACTTC. Translating it yields CASSRQIFYEQYF.